Detailed here is one T cell receptor beta chain. A few counts support this clonotype. Its antigen is unknown. The record has no base qualities; no much larger clone is one base away. These data are taken from a study of identical twins (dated by TCRdb to between 2015 and 2016). Regarding the research as a whole: To test whether fetal clonotypes persist, the study used deep sequencing on TCR alpha and beta repertoires from monozygotic twins, unrelated adults of various ages, and cord blood. To rule out contamination, replicate twin experiments were performed at different times with different library preparation protocols.

The library was built by means of 5' RACE. The listed sequencing device is Illumina HiSeq 2000. Template switching added a universal primer binding site, and the final cDNA carried a unique molecular identifier that allowed TCR cDNA molecules to be counted accurately. First-strand cDNA for TCR alpha and beta chains was synthesized from specific primers in the conserved constant-segment region. To control for contamination, every cDNA library was double barcoded, receiving both a SMART-Mk sample barcode and Illumina barcodes. TruSeq adapter sequences along with Illumina sample barcodes were introduced in two successive PCR steps. The TCR alpha and beta cDNA libraries were sequenced on the Illumina HiSeq platform using custom primers. Per the source publication's procedure: Unique molecular identifiers were extracted from raw reads with MiGEC, and CDR3 positions were determined with MiXCR. Recombination models were inferred per individual with the repgenHMM and IGoR tools using an EM algorithm. The tcR package in R was used for shared clonotype analysis, with sharing normalized by the product of cloneset sizes. To study raw recombination free of thymic and clonal selection effects, out-of-frame nonproductive sequences were analyzed. Starting from the raw public reads, TCRdb applied fastp trimming at Q25, assembled clones with MiXCR and retained in-frame beta chains. Duplicate CDR3 protein sequences are folded into a single record with the most common DNA and genes. It is TCRdb's table, rather than the study itself, that gives the V and J calls and clone size. The sample data list more than 1.5 million distinct CDR3 sequences, and about 31% of these were observed just once. Together, the top ten hold approximately 0.25% of the sample.

Clipping removes 0 bases from V and 6 bases from J, with 4 as the unmatched junction base count. The CDR3 has 14 amino acids, counting the end cysteine and phenylalanine. Only the CDR3 DNA is retained, 42 bases long and in frame from the first base. Study-level results and caveats: Out-of-frame TCR alpha sharing in monozygotic twins was systematically underestimated by recombination models, whereas sharing between unrelated individuals was in agreement with the recombination models. Zero-insertion analyses could be partly confounded by invariant T cells such as MAIT and iNKT, although diverse VJ usage argued against such confounding for most clonotypes. Because the same donors could not be followed over many years, the conclusions relied on cross-sectional statistical analysis. Out-of-frame TCR alpha sequences shared between twins showed an excess of low generation-probability sequences compared with coincidental sharing between unrelated individuals. The excess sharing between twins in beta out-of-frame sequences was weaker because fewer shared sequences reduced the signal-to-noise ratio. Fewer insertions were carried by abundant cord blood beta clonotypes; a weaker similar trend was observed in young adult naive repertoires, while no such trend was observed in memory repertoires.

Every donor was a healthy Caucasian. This receptor was obtained from a newborn girl in good health. The sequenced sample was cord blood. The chain joins TRBV12-3 or TRBV12-4 to TRBJ1-2, and 7 junction bases match TRBD1. The nucleotides are TGTGCCAGCAGTTTAGCGGAGACAGGGAATGGCTACACCTTC. Its coded protein is CASSLAETGNGYTF.